This is a list of T cell receptor beta chains from one sample in a study of vaccination and CD4 T cells after COVID-19. Each CDR3 protein gets one entry after TCRdb re-called the PCR reads with MiXCR. The sample lists approximately 10,000 distinct CDR3 sequences, 60% to 70% occurring once. The antigens these receptors bind are not known. The sequenced material came from CD4+ T cells from blood, cultured in vitro. The receptors come from a human donor who had recovered from COVID-19. Both conserved end residues are part of each CDR3. Fields, in order: J gene, CDR3 length, D gene, V gene, clone size, CDR3 DNA, CDR3 protein. A D gene is named only where the DNA matches it firmly. Clone sizes are given selectively: once, few, many, or a class where the clone is expanded.

J gene: TRBJ1-2; CDR3 length: 16; D gene: NA; V gene: TRBV12-3/TRBV12-4; clone size: few; CDR3 DNA: TGTGCCAGCAGTTCCCGGGCCGGACCTACAGGGTACGGCTACACCTTC; CDR3 protein: CASSSRAGPTGYGYTF
J gene: TRBJ2-2; CDR3 length: 17; D gene: TRBD2; V gene: TRBV7-2; clone size: NA; CDR3 DNA: TGTGCCAGCAGCACTAGCGGGAGGTTTAAAGTAACCGGGGAGCTGTTTTTT; CDR3 protein: CASSTSGRFKVTGELFF
J gene: TRBJ1-2; CDR3 length: 15; D gene: TRBD1; V gene: TRBV6-5; clone size: once; CDR3 DNA: TGTGCCAGCAGTTACAGGGGACAGGGAGGCTATGGCTACACCTTC; CDR3 protein: CASSYRGQGGYGYTF
J gene: TRBJ1-5; CDR3 length: 15; D gene: NA; V gene: TRBV20-1; clone size: NA; CDR3 DNA: TGCAGTGCTAGAGAACCCAGGGGAGGCAATCAGCCCCAGCATTTT; CDR3 protein: CSAREPRGGNQPQHF
J gene: TRBJ1-2; CDR3 length: 16; D gene: NA; V gene: TRBV12-3/TRBV12-4; clone size: NA; CDR3 DNA: TGTGCCAGCAGTTTGAGTATTGCAGTGAAACCCTATGGCTACACCTTC; CDR3 protein: CASSLSIAVKPYGYTF
J gene: TRBJ2-5; CDR3 length: 14; D gene: NA; V gene: TRBV5-6; clone size: NA; CDR3 DNA: TGTGCCAGCAGCTTGGAACAACGGCAAGAGACCCAGTACTTC; CDR3 protein: CASSLEQRQETQYF
J gene: TRBJ2-2; CDR3 length: 14; D gene: NA; V gene: TRBV2; clone size: NA; CDR3 DNA: TGTGCCAGCAAGGTCGCGGGAAACACCGGGGAGCTGTTTTTT; CDR3 protein: CASKVAGNTGELFF
J gene: TRBJ2-7; CDR3 length: 11; D gene: NA; V gene: TRBV9; clone size: once; CDR3 DNA: TGTGCCAGCACCTGCCCAAGTGGGCAGTACTTC; CDR3 protein: CASTCPSGQYF
J gene: TRBJ2-4; CDR3 length: 15; D gene: NA; V gene: TRBV15; clone size: few; CDR3 DNA: TGTGCCACCAGCAAAGACGGAATGGCTCAGGACATTCAGTACTTC; CDR3 protein: CATSKDGMAQDIQYF
J gene: TRBJ1-3; CDR3 length: 13; D gene: NA; V gene: TRBV20-1; clone size: NA; CDR3 DNA: TGCAGTGCTAGTGCCGGGTCTGGAAACACCATATATTTT; CDR3 protein: CSASAGSGNTIYF
J gene: TRBJ1-4; CDR3 length: 13; D gene: TRBD1; V gene: TRBV19; clone size: NA; CDR3 DNA: TGTGCCAGTAGTCACCGGACAGGGGAAAAACTGTTTTTT; CDR3 protein: CASSHRTGEKLFF
J gene: TRBJ1-4; CDR3 length: 15; D gene: TRBD1; V gene: TRBV2; clone size: NA; CDR3 DNA: TGTGCCAGCGGAGACCCGGGACAGGGCGAAGAAAAACTGTTTTTT; CDR3 protein: CASGDPGQGEEKLFF
J gene: TRBJ2-7; CDR3 length: 14; D gene: NA; V gene: TRBV7-6; clone size: NA; CDR3 DNA: TGTGCCAGCAGCTTAGCGCTCGGAAGTAACGAGCAGTACTTC; CDR3 protein: CASSLALGSNEQYF
J gene: TRBJ1-1; CDR3 length: 15; D gene: TRBD1; V gene: TRBV28; clone size: NA; CDR3 DNA: TGTGCCAGCAGTTCAGACAGGGGAAGTTACACTGAAGCTTTCTTT; CDR3 protein: CASSSDRGSYTEAFF
J gene: TRBJ2-7; CDR3 length: 13; D gene: NA; V gene: TRBV20-1; clone size: NA; CDR3 DNA: TGCAGTGCTAGAGCCTTAGTTACCTACGAGCAGTACTTC; CDR3 protein: CSARALVTYEQYF
J gene: TRBJ1-6; CDR3 length: 17; D gene: NA; V gene: TRBV20-1; clone size: NA; CDR3 DNA: TGCAGTGCTAGGGATAGGACAGAAAGCTCCTATAATTCACCCCTCCACTTT; CDR3 protein: CSARDRTESSYNSPLHF
J gene: TRBJ1-1; CDR3 length: 15; D gene: TRBD1; V gene: TRBV19; clone size: NA; CDR3 DNA: TGTGCCAGTACTTTGGGAAACAGGGGAAACACTGAAGCTTTCTTT; CDR3 protein: CASTLGNRGNTEAFF
J gene: TRBJ1-1; CDR3 length: 12; D gene: NA; V gene: TRBV20-1; clone size: NA; CDR3 DNA: TGCAGGGCGGACAGTCAGAACACTGAAGCTTTCTTT; CDR3 protein: CRADSQNTEAFF
J gene: TRBJ2-3; CDR3 length: 15; D gene: TRBD2; V gene: TRBV7-6; clone size: NA; CDR3 DNA: TGTGCCAGCAGTCCAGGACTAGGAAGGACAGATACGCAGTATTTT; CDR3 protein: CASSPGLGRTDTQYF
J gene: TRBJ2-3; CDR3 length: 15; D gene: TRBD2; V gene: TRBV20-1; clone size: NA; CDR3 DNA: TGCAGTGCTAAGGTCGGGGGGGGCGGCACAAATACGCAGTATTTT; CDR3 protein: CSAKVGGGGTNTQYF
J gene: TRBJ2-2; CDR3 length: 14; D gene: NA; V gene: TRBV5-4; clone size: NA; CDR3 DNA: TGTGCCAGCAGCCCAGCGGTAAACACCGGGGAGCTGTTTTTT; CDR3 protein: CASSPAVNTGELFF
J gene: TRBJ1-6; CDR3 length: 14; D gene: NA; V gene: TRBV5-1; clone size: NA; CDR3 DNA: TGCGCCAGCAGTTTCGACAGGCAAAATTCACCCCTCCACTTT; CDR3 protein: CASSFDRQNSPLHF
J gene: TRBJ1-4; CDR3 length: 15; D gene: NA; V gene: TRBV20-1; clone size: few; CDR3 DNA: TGCAGTGCTAGAGATATCCGAACTCATGGTGAAAAACTGTTTTTT; CDR3 protein: CSARDIRTHGEKLFF
J gene: TRBJ1-4; CDR3 length: 13; D gene: NA; V gene: TRBV7-9; clone size: once; CDR3 DNA: TGTGCCAGCAGCAGATGGGGTAATGAAAAACTGTTTTTT; CDR3 protein: CASSRWGNEKLFF
J gene: TRBJ1-5; CDR3 length: 14; D gene: TRBD1; V gene: TRBV7-2; clone size: few; CDR3 DNA: TGTGCCAGCAGCCTAGACAGGGGTGCGCAGCCCCAGCATTTT; CDR3 protein: CASSLDRGAQPQHF
J gene: TRBJ1-2; CDR3 length: 13; D gene: NA; V gene: TRBV4-1; clone size: few; CDR3 DNA: TGCGCCAGCAGCCCCCGTGGGGGGCATGGCTACACCTTC; CDR3 protein: CASSPRGGHGYTF
J gene: TRBJ1-2; CDR3 length: 14; D gene: NA; V gene: TRBV6-5; clone size: NA; CDR3 DNA: TGTGCCAGCAGTTACTCTGGCGGCTCGTCGTCCTACACCTTC; CDR3 protein: CASSYSGGSSSYTF
J gene: TRBJ2-2; CDR3 length: 13; D gene: NA; V gene: TRBV7-9; clone size: few; CDR3 DNA: TGTGCCAGCAGCAACCTCGAGGCCGGGGAGCTGTTTTTT; CDR3 protein: CASSNLEAGELFF
J gene: TRBJ2-5; CDR3 length: 13; D gene: NA; V gene: TRBV7-3; clone size: few; CDR3 DNA: TGTGCCAGCAGCTTTTCTAGGCAGGAGACCCAGTACTTC; CDR3 protein: CASSFSRQETQYF
J gene: TRBJ2-7; CDR3 length: 13; D gene: NA; V gene: TRBV15; clone size: few; CDR3 DNA: TGTGCCACCGGACCGGACGGAGGCTACGAGCAGTACTTC; CDR3 protein: CATGPDGGYEQYF
J gene: TRBJ2-3; CDR3 length: 17; D gene: TRBD2; V gene: TRBV5-1; clone size: NA; CDR3 DNA: TGCGCCAGCAGCAAGGGACTAGCGTTACGAAGCACAGATACGCAGTATTTT; CDR3 protein: CASSKGLALRSTDTQYF
J gene: TRBJ1-1; CDR3 length: 14; D gene: TRBD1; V gene: TRBV10-3; clone size: few; CDR3 DNA: TGTGCCAGCAGCGGGACAGGGTCGAACACTGAAGCTTTCTTT; CDR3 protein: CASSGTGSNTEAFF
J gene: TRBJ1-6; CDR3 length: 15; D gene: NA; V gene: TRBV11-2; clone size: NA; CDR3 DNA: TGTGCCAGCAGCTCTGACGGGGCACGTAATTCACCCCTCCACTTT; CDR3 protein: CASSSDGARNSPLHF
J gene: TRBJ2-2; CDR3 length: 12; D gene: NA; V gene: TRBV20-1; clone size: few; CDR3 DNA: TGCAGTGCTAGGGACGTTCCCGGGGAGCTGTTTTTT; CDR3 protein: CSARDVPGELFF
J gene: TRBJ2-7; CDR3 length: 12; D gene: NA; V gene: TRBV2; clone size: NA; CDR3 DNA: TGTGCCAGCAGCGGGCGGGATTACGAGCAGTACTTC; CDR3 protein: CASSGRDYEQYF
J gene: TRBJ2-7; CDR3 length: 13; D gene: TRBD1; V gene: TRBV20-1; clone size: NA; CDR3 DNA: TGCAGTGCGGGCCCGGGACAGGGCGGCGAGCAGTACTTC; CDR3 protein: CSAGPGQGGEQYF
J gene: TRBJ2-3; CDR3 length: 15; D gene: TRBD2; V gene: TRBV20-1; clone size: NA; CDR3 DNA: TGCAGTGCTAGGGCGCTAGCGGTTAGCACAGATACGCAGTATTTT; CDR3 protein: CSARALAVSTDTQYF
J gene: TRBJ2-7; CDR3 length: 12; D gene: NA; V gene: TRBV20-1; clone size: NA; CDR3 DNA: TGCAGTGCTCCGGACTCCTCCTACGAGCAGTACTTC; CDR3 protein: CSAPDSSYEQYF
J gene: TRBJ2-3; CDR3 length: 16; D gene: NA; V gene: TRBV21-1; clone size: few; CDR3 DNA: TGTGCCAGCAGCAAAAGTCCCAAAGAGAGCACAGATACGCAGTATTTT; CDR3 protein: CASSKSPKESTDTQYF
J gene: TRBJ1-1; CDR3 length: 13; D gene: NA; V gene: TRBV11-2; clone size: few; CDR3 DNA: TGTGCCAGCAGCTTAAAGGGGAACACTGAAGCTTTCTTT; CDR3 protein: CASSLKGNTEAFF
J gene: TRBJ2-4; CDR3 length: 14; D gene: NA; V gene: TRBV19; clone size: NA; CDR3 DNA: TGTGCCAGTAGTGGCAACCTAGCCAAAAACATTCAGTACTTC; CDR3 protein: CASSGNLAKNIQYF
J gene: TRBJ1-2; CDR3 length: 13; D gene: NA; V gene: TRBV11-2; clone size: NA; CDR3 DNA: TGTGCCAGCAGCTTAGGCCAGACCTATGGCTACACCTTC; CDR3 protein: CASSLGQTYGYTF
J gene: TRBJ2-6; CDR3 length: 15; D gene: NA; V gene: TRBV15; clone size: NA; CDR3 DNA: TGTGCCACCAGCACCGACAGCTCTGGGGCCAACGTCCTGACTTTC; CDR3 protein: CATSTDSSGANVLTF
J gene: TRBJ2-1; CDR3 length: 15; D gene: TRBD2; V gene: TRBV11-2; clone size: NA; CDR3 DNA: TGTGCCAGCAGCTTTACTAGCGGGACCGACAATGAGCAGTTCTTC; CDR3 protein: CASSFTSGTDNEQFF
J gene: TRBJ2-3; CDR3 length: 13; D gene: NA; V gene: TRBV7-3; clone size: few; CDR3 DNA: TGTGCCAGCAGCTTACAGGGGGGGGACACGCAGTATTTT; CDR3 protein: CASSLQGGDTQYF
J gene: TRBJ1-1; CDR3 length: 14; D gene: NA; V gene: TRBV5-4; clone size: few; CDR3 DNA: TGTGCCAGCAGCTTGGGACAGATGAACACTGAAGCTTTCTTT; CDR3 protein: CASSLGQMNTEAFF
J gene: TRBJ1-1; CDR3 length: 16; D gene: NA; V gene: TRBV6-1; clone size: NA; CDR3 DNA: TGTGCCAGCGGCCGGGAAACCAGAAACCGGAACACTGAAGCTTTCTTT; CDR3 protein: CASGRETRNRNTEAFF
J gene: TRBJ1-1; CDR3 length: 14; D gene: NA; V gene: TRBV19; clone size: NA; CDR3 DNA: TGTGCCAGTAGTATGGACACAATTAACACTGAAGCTTTCTTT; CDR3 protein: CASSMDTINTEAFF
J gene: TRBJ1-5; CDR3 length: 14; D gene: NA; V gene: TRBV6-1; clone size: NA; CDR3 DNA: TGTGCCAGCAGTGACAGGGGAGCAGGTCAGCCCCAGCATTTT; CDR3 protein: CASSDRGAGQPQHF
J gene: TRBJ1-2; CDR3 length: 13; D gene: NA; V gene: TRBV19; clone size: few; CDR3 DNA: TGTGCCAGTAGTATCGTAGGGTTGGGCGGCTACACCTTC; CDR3 protein: CASSIVGLGGYTF
J gene: TRBJ1-1; CDR3 length: 15; D gene: TRBD1; V gene: TRBV28; clone size: medium-sized; CDR3 DNA: TGTGCCAGCAGTTCCCCCGACAGGGAGGGAACTGAAGCTTTCTTT; CDR3 protein: CASSSPDREGTEAFF